Below, 10 T cell receptor beta chains from the same sample are listed, as sequenced in a study of naive and memory T cell subsets. An equimolar mix of two oligonucleotides served as the beta constant-region primer for TRBC1 and TRBC2. A single record per CDR3 protein comes from TCRdb applying MiXCR to the UMI-ligation and nested PCR reads. The repertoire includes about 90,000 distinct CDR3 sequences, roughly 7.3% of them detected once, and 1.6% sits in the top ten. Sequencing was performed on central memory CD4+ T cells from blood. Every receptor here comes from a human donor in good health.

There are a few counts of this clonotype. This chain uses TRBV24-1 with TRBJ2-1; 7 bases agree with TRBD1. Germline-derived CDR1 and CDR2 are KGHDR and SFDVKD. This CDR3 contains 14 residues. The junction had 3 bases not matched to a gene; V was cut back by 2 bases and J by 6 bases. The CDR3 here is CATSDYRDSNEQFF. The CDR3 nucleotides are TGTGCCACCAGTGATTATAGGGACAGCAATGAGCAGTTCTTC.

This clonotype was counted at least ten times. The chain joins TRBV28 to TRBJ1-6, with TRBD1 matching over 8 bases. V shed 6 bases and J 7 bases; nucleotides not matched to a gene: 5. The CDR3 runs to 14 residues. Per the germline V gene, CDR1 is MDHEN and CDR2 is SYDVKM. Here the CDR3 DNA reads TGTGCCAGCAGGGTGGGACAGGTCAATTCACCCCTCCACTTT. This encodes CASRVGQVNSPLHF.

This clonotype was seen a handful of times. This chain uses TRBV29-1 with TRBJ1-1; possibly TRBD1 for D (5 bases). The CDR3 is 10 residues long. Deletions cut 7 bases from V and 4 bases from J, with 7 bases between. Looked up from germline, CDR1 is SQVTM and CDR2 is ANQGSEA. CDR3 protein: CSGQSTEAFF. DNA of the CDR3: TGCAGCGGACAGAGCACTGAAGCTTTCTTT.

This chain joins TRBV20-1 and TRBJ2-3; D is unclear. Trimming left V 0 bases short and J 6 bases short, with 13 bases between. The CDR3 loop spans 14 amino acids. Germline values: CDR1 DFQATT, CDR2 SNEGSKA (reference sequence). CDR3 loop: CSARDPRLGDTQYF. The CDR3 region has the DNA TGCAGTGCTAGAGACCCCCGTCTTGGCGATACGCAGTATTTT.

In its sample, this clonotype was seen a few times. V usage is TRBV20-1 and J usage is TRBJ2-7; 9 bases fit TRBD2. The ends lost 0 bases at V and 6 bases at J; junction bases unmatched: 6. The CDR3 covers 14 residues. Germline CDR1 is DFQATT and CDR2 is SNEGSKA (reference sequence). The CDR3 sequence: CSARDPRLAAEQYF. The CDR3 DNA sequence: TGCAGTGCTAGAGATCCCAGACTAGCGGCCGAGCAGTACTTC.

This clonotype was seen a handful of times. V is TRBV29-1 and J is TRBJ1-6; D is perhaps TRBD1 (5 bases). The CDR3 totals 13 residues. Germline V gives CDR1 SQVTM, CDR2 ANQGSEA. Deletions cut 6 bases from V and 7 bases from J, with 13 bases between. CDR3 sequence reads: CSVQGAQNSPLHF. CDR3 nucleotides: TGCAGCGTCCAAGGGGCCCAAAATTCACCCCTCCACTTT.

This clonotype has a count of ten or more. CDR3 residues: CATAGQEGTEAFF. As DNA, the CDR3 is TGTGCCACGGCTGGACAGGAGGGGACTGAAGCTTTCTTT. The gene calls are TRBV10-3 and TRBJ1-1; 7 bases align to TRBD1. Germline-derived CDR1 and CDR2 are ENHRY and SYGVKD. CDR3 length equals 13 residues. Trimming took 10 bases from V and 5 from J; bases not matched to a gene: 10.

This clonotype showed up many times. This chain links TRBV5-6 with TRBJ1-1, with D hard to call. Trimming stripped 3 bases from V and 1 base from J, with 16 bases between. CDR3 size: 16 residues. Germline lookup yields CDR1 SGHDT and CDR2 YYEEEE. This chain's CDR3 is CASSSPSTRSNTEAFF. DNA for the CDR3: TGTGCCAGCAGCTCTCCCTCCACCAGATCGAACACTGAAGCTTTCTTT.

This clonotype occurred a few times. V gene TRBV7-2 combines with J gene TRBJ2-5; D is possibly TRBD2 (6 bases). The CDR3 is made up of 14 amino acids. V lost 1 base and J 11 bases, leaving 17 bases between the germline ends. Looked up from germline, CDR1 is SGHTA and CDR2 is FQGNSA. CDR3 bases: TGTGCCAGCAGCTTAGGGTCTGGGACTGGGGCGCAGTACTTC. This gives the protein CASSLGSGTGAQYF.

This clonotype was counted at least ten times. The chain employs TRBV20-1 and TRBJ1-5; TRBD1 agrees at 8 bases. This CDR3 has 15 residues. In germline, CDR1 is DFQATT, CDR2 SNEGSKA (reference sequence). V was clipped by 5 bases and J by 2 bases; unmatched bases: 8. CDR3 region: CSAYPRGPRNQPQHF. For the CDR3, the DNA is TGCAGTGCTTACCCCAGGGGGCCCCGCAATCAGCCCCAGCATTTT.